This record concerns one T cell receptor (beta chain) sequence. Its antigen is not identified. These data belong to a study of vaccination effects on CD4 cells after COVID-19. About the research overall: Post-vaccine specimens arrived a median 72 days past the second dose.

Germline CDR1 ENHRY, CDR2 SYGVKD. The junction had 9 bases not matched to a gene; V was cut back by 10 bases and J by 4 bases. CDR3 length: 15 residues. Profiled with immunoSEQ multiplex PCR; TCRdb holds only in-frame clones, not every one. The repertoire includes about 22,000 clones, over 60% of them detected once, and about 10% sits in the top ten. Findings and limits, study-wide: Healthy vaccine recipients' vaccine-induced clones were almost all SARS-CoV-2 mono-reactive.

Antigen-specific CD4+ T cells expanded by the ViraFEST assay with viral peptide pools were then sequenced. Culture lasted 10 days before CD4+ T cell isolation. Participants each got two BNT162b2 or mRNA-1273 vaccine doses. Cultures used roughly 2.2 million PBMC per well, about 10 IU/ml IL-2 and about 10 ug/ml peptides. Half-medium replacement with IL-2 medium occurred on days 3 and 7. The sequencing here drew on CD4+ T cells from PBMCs cultured with HCoV-NL63 spike peptides, taken after COVID-19 vaccination. The chain employs TRBV10-3 and TRBJ2-2; TRBD1 matches at 10 bases. The source is a human donor who received a COVID-19 vaccine. The CDR3 sequence: CASSNGQGGTGELFF. CDR3 bases: TGTGCCAGCTCAAATGGACAGGGGGGCACCGGGGAGCTGTTTTTT.